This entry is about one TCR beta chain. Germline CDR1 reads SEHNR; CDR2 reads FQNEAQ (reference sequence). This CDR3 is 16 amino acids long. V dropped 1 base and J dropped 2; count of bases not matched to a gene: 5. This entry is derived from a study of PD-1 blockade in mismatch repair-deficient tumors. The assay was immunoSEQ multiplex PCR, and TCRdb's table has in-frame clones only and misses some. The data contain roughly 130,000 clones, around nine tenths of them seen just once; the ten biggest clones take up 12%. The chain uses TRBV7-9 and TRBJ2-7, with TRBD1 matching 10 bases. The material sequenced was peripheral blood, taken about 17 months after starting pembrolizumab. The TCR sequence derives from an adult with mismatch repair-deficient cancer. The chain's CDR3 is CASSLGLGTGAYEQYF. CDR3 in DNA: TGTGCCAGCAGCTTAGGCCTCGGGACAGGGGCCTACGAGCAGTACTTC. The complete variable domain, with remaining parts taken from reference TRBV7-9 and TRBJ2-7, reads DTGVSQNPRHKITKRGQNVTFRCDPISEHNRLYWYRQTLGQGPEFLTYFQNEAQLEKSRLLSDRFSAERPKGSFSTLEIQRTEQGDSAMYLCASSLGLGTGAYEQYFGPGTRLTVT.